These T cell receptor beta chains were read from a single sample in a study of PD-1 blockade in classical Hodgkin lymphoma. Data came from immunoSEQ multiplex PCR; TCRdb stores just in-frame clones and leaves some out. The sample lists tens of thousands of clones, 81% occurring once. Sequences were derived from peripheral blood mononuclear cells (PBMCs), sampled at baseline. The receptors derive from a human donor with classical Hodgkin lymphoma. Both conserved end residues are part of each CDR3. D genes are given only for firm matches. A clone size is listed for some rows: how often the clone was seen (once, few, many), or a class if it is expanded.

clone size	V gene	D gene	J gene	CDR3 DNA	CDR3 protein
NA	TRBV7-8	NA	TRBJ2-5	TGTGCCAGCAGCCCTGGACTCCGGGACATCTATTACCCGGAGACCCAGTACTTC	CASSPGLRDIYYPETQYF
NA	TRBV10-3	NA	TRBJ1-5	TGTGCCATCAGTAGGGAATATAGCAATCAGCCCCAGCATTTT	CAISREYSNQPQHF
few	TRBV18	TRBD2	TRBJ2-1	TGTGCCAGCTCACCTGGTAGCGGGAGGGTCAATGAGCAGTTCTTC	CASSPGSGRVNEQFF
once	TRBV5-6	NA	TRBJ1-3	TGTGCCAGCAGCATGGACAGCCTCCTGGATTTT	CASSMDSLLDF
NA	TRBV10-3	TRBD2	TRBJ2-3	TGTGCCTTGGCTCAGCGGGAGGGCGCAGATACGCAGTATTTT	CALAQREGADTQYF
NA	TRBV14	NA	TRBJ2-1	TGTGCCAGCAGCCATATCGGAAGCGGCCCACCGTTGTATGAGCAGTTCTTC	CASSHIGSGPPLYEQFF
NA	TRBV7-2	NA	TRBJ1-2	TGTGCCAGCAGCGCCCGGGACACGGCTAACTATGGCTACACCTTC	CASSARDTANYGYTF
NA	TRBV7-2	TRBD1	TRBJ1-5	TGTGCCAGCAGTTCGGGACAGGGGCTGGGTCAGCCCCAGCATTTT	CASSSGQGLGQPQHF
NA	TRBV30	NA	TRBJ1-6	TGTGCCTGGAGTGTAGAGTTGGCGCCCCTCCACTTT	CAWSVELAPLHF
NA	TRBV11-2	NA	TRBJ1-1	TGTGCCAGCAGCTCCACGGCAGGGGCCACTGAAGCTTTCTTT	CASSSTAGATEAFF
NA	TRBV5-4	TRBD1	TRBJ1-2	TGTGCCAGCAGGAGGGGGACACAGGGGCAGATCTATGGCTACACCTTC	CASRRGTQGQIYGYTF
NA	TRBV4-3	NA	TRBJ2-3	TGCGCCAGCAGCCAAGAATTCCCCGGTACGCAGTATTTT	CASSQEFPGTQYF
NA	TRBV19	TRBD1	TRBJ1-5	TGTGCCAGTAGTATTGGACAGGCCGGTAATCAGCCCCAGCATTTT	CASSIGQAGNQPQHF
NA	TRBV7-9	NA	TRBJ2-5	TGTGCCAGCAGCAGAACTAGCCCCGGTGAGGAGACCCAGTACTTC	CASSRTSPGEETQYF
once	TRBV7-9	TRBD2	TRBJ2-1	TGTGCCAGCAGCCGGCGCCGGACTAGCGGGGATGAGCAGTTCTTC	CASSRRRTSGDEQFF
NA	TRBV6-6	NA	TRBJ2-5	TGTGCCAGCAGCTCTAGCGGAGGGGGGGAGACCCAGTACTTC	CASSSSGGGETQYF
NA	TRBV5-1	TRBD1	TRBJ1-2	TGCGCCAGCAGCTTCTCTAAAGACAGGGTCTATGGCTACACCTTC	CASSFSKDRVYGYTF
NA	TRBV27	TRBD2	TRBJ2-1	TGTGCCAGCAGCCTTACTAGCGGGAGGCTCTCCTACAATGAGCAGTTCTTC	CASSLTSGRLSYNEQFF
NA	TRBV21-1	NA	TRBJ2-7	TGTGCCAGCGGCACAGGGGGACAGGGGGACTACGAGCAGTACTTC	CASGTGGQGDYEQYF
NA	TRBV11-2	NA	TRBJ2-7	TGTGCCAGCAGCTTTGAGAGGGCCTACGAGCAGTACTTC	CASSFERAYEQYF
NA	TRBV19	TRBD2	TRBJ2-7	TGTGCCAGTAGGGGGGTAGCGGGAGGAGCCTACGAGCAGTACTTC	CASRGVAGGAYEQYF
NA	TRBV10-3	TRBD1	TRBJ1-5	TGTGCCATCAGCGCCGGGACAGGGGGCGGGAGCAATCAGCCCCAGCATTTT	CAISAGTGGGSNQPQHF
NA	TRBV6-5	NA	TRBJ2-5	TGTGCCAGCAGTTACTCCGGCAGGGTGGGAATTGAGACCCAGTACTTC	CASSYSGRVGIETQYF
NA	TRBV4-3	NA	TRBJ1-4	TGCGCCAGCAGCCAAGATAGAGGGGTGCTTAATGAAAAACTGTTTTTT	CASSQDRGVLNEKLFF
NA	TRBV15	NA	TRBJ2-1	TGTGCCACCAGGGAACCTACTTCCTACAATGAGCAGTTCTTC	CATREPTSYNEQFF
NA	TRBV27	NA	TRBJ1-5	TGTGCCAGCAGTTTATCCGGAGGGGCCTATCAGCCCCAGCATTTT	CASSLSGGAYQPQHF
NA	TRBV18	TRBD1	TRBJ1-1	TGTGCCAGCTCACCGGTCGGGACAGGGTTGAACACTGAAGCTTTCTTT	CASSPVGTGLNTEAFF
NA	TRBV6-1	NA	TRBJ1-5	TGTGCCAGCAGTGGGACTCGACCGGCTTTGAGGCAGCCCCAGCATTTT	CASSGTRPALRQPQHF
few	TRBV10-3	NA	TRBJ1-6	TGTGCCATCCAACGACTCCTGGATAATTCACCCCTCCACTTT	CAIQRLLDNSPLHF
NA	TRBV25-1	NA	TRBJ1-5	TGTGCCGCAGGGGTGGGCAATCAGCCCCAGCATTTT	CAAGVGNQPQHF
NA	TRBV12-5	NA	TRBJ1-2	TGTGCTAGTGGTTTGGCCGTACAGGGACGGGATGGCTACACCTTC	CASGLAVQGRDGYTF
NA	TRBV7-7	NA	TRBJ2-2	TGTGCCAGCAGCCCGGGGAGCGCGAACACCGGGGAGCTGTTTTTT	CASSPGSANTGELFF
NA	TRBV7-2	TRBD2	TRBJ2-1	TGTGCCAGCAGCTTATCAGGGACTAGCGGCTACAATGAGCAGTTCTTC	CASSLSGTSGYNEQFF
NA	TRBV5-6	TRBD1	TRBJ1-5	TGTGCCAGCAGCTTGGCGACAGGGGGAGTTCTGGGGGATCAGCCCCAGCATTTT	CASSLATGGVLGDQPQHF
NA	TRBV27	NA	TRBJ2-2	TGTGCCAGCGGTCCTTATGTCACCGGGGAGCTGTTTTTT	CASGPYVTGELFF
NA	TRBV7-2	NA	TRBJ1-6	TGTGCCAGCAGCTTAGTGAGGGATTCACCCCTCCACTTT	CASSLVRDSPLHF
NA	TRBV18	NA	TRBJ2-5	TGTGCCAGCTCTCCCCAAGAGACCCAGTACTTC	CASSPQETQYF
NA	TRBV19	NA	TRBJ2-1	TGTGCCAGTACTAGGGAATCTTACAATGAGCAGTTCTTC	CASTRESYNEQFF
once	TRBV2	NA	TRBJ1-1	TGTGCCAGCAGACCCTTCGAGAACACTGAAGCTTTCTTT	CASRPFENTEAFF
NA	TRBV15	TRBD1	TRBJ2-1	TGTGCCACCAGCGGCCCGGGACAGGGGGCATATGAGCAGTTCTTC	CATSGPGQGAYEQFF
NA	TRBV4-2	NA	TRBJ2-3	TGTGCCAGCAGCCAAGGAGGTCTAGCGAACACAGATACGCAGTATTTT	CASSQGGLANTDTQYF
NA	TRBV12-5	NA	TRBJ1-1	TGTGCTAGTACCCGGGGGAACACTGAAGCTTTCTTT	CASTRGNTEAFF
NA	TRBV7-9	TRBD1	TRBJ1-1	TGTGCCAGCAGCTTAGGGACAGGGAGCACTGAAGCTTTCTTT	CASSLGTGSTEAFF
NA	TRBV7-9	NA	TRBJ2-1	TGTGCCAGCATCCGACCCCCCTTGAGCTCCTACAATGAGCAGTTCTTC	CASIRPPLSSYNEQFF
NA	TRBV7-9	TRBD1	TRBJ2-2	TGTGCCAGCAGCCCCGGGACAGGGGCCTGGGAGCTGTTTTTT	CASSPGTGAWELFF
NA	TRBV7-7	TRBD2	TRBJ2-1	TGTGCTAGCAGCTTGAGCGGGAGCTCCTACAATGAGCAGTTCTTC	CASSLSGSSYNEQFF
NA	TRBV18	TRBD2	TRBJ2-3	TGTGCCAGCTCACCAGTAGCGGGAGTGGGCACAGATACGCAGTATTTT	CASSPVAGVGTDTQYF
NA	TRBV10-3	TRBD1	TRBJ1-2	TGTGCCATCAGACGAGGGGGCTTGGACTATGGCTACACCTTC	CAIRRGGLDYGYTF
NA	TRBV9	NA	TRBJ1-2	TGTGCCAGCAGCCCGTCAACAGGGTCCAACTATGGCTACACCTTC	CASSPSTGSNYGYTF
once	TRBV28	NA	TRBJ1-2	TGTGCCGCGAGGGCCCCGGACTATGGCTACACCTTC	CAARAPDYGYTF